The 8 T cell receptor beta chains listed next were all sequenced from one sample in a study of blood T cell repertoires in COVID-19. Sequenced by immunoSEQ multiplex PCR; TCRdb stores in-frame clones only, minus some. The table lists over 200,000 clones, less than 85% of them singletons. Material for sequencing was PBMCs or T cells enriched from blood (not recorded which). The receptors here all came from a man between 60 and 75 years old who had recovered from COVID-19.

The CDR3 region is CASSKDRGRTEAFF. In nucleotides, the CDR3 is TGTGCCAGTAGTAAAGACAGGGGGCGGACTGAAGCTTTCTTT. V and J are TRBV19 and TRBJ1-1; 10 positions agree with TRBD1. The CDR3 runs to 14 residues. The V gene's germline CDR1 is LNHDA and CDR2 SQIVND (reference sequence). Germline trimming cut 4 bases from V and 5 bases from J; bases unmatched to any gene: 4.

This clone has only a few counts. The chain combines TRBV3-1 (or the pseudogene TRBV3-2) with TRBJ1-1, with TRBD1 matching over 10 bases. From germline, CDR1 is LGHDT and CDR2 YNNKEL (reference sequence). J gave up 12 bases and V 2 bases, and 9 bases lay outside the gene matches. The CDR3 contains 14 residues. The CDR3 nucleotides are TGTGCCAGCAGCCAAAGTCCGGGACAGGGGAAGACTTTCTTT. Its protein is CASSQSPGQGKTFF.

This clone was detected only a few times. The chain recombines TRBV10-3 with TRBJ2-7, with 8 bases identical to TRBD2. The CDR3 length is 14 residues. The V gene end was trimmed by 3 bases and the J gene end by 2 bases; junction bases not matched to a gene: 3. Germline V gene lookup returns CDR1 ENHRY and CDR2 SYGVKD. CDR3: CAISEGGGTYEQYF. The CDR3 bases are TGTGCCATCAGTGAAGGCGGGGGGACCTACGAGCAGTACTTC.

This sequence joins TRBV7-2 and TRBJ1-2, with a tentative D call TRBD1 (5 bases). The ends were cut back, 5 bases at V and 5 bases at J, with 9 bases in the middle. Looked up from germline, CDR1 is SGHTA and CDR2 is FQGNSA. This CDR3 contains 12 residues. This chain's CDR3 is CASSPDSYGYTF. For the CDR3, the DNA is TGTGCCAGCAGCCCAGACAGTTATGGCTACACCTTC.

The chain uses TRBV6-5 and TRBJ2-1; a weak D match, TRBD2 (7 bases). Germline V gene sequence: CDR1 MNHEY, CDR2 SVGAGI. V lost 6 bases to trimming and J lost 12 bases, with 24 bases between them. The CDR3 is 15 amino acids. In DNA, the CDR3 is TGTGCCAGCAGGCAGCTTGGTGGGGGGGGCCCTTGGCAGTTCTTC. Its translation: CASRQLGGGGPWQFF.

This chain connects TRBV3-1 (or the pseudogene TRBV3-2) to TRBJ1-2; 8 bases match TRBD1. Germline V CDR1 and CDR2: LGHDT, YNNKEL (reference sequence). V dropped 0 bases and J dropped 4; count of bases not matched to a gene: 13. This CDR3 comprises 18 residues. The CDR3 DNA sequence: TGTGCCAGCAGCCAAGATATTGCGACAGGGGAAAGAAGCTATGGCTACACCTTC. Translation: CASSQDIATGERSYGYTF.

V is TRBV24-1 and J is TRBJ1-2; 7 nucleotides line up with TRBD1. CDR1 is KGHDR and CDR2 is SFDVKD in the germline V gene. The ends lost 2 bases at V and 4 bases at J; junction bases unmatched: 6. This CDR3 comprises 15 residues. The CDR3 here is CATSDSTGTVYGYTF. The CDR3 DNA reads as TGTGCCACCAGTGATTCAACAGGGACAGTCTATGGCTACACCTTC.

The genes are TRBV18 and TRBJ2-1; TRBD1 might be the D (6 bases). This CDR3 spans 13 amino acids. Germline lookup yields CDR1 KGHSH and CDR2 LQKENI. The V and J ends lost 6 bases and 7 bases respectively, with 13 bases between them. CDR3 bases: TGTGCCAGCTCCAGGGGATGGTTAAATGAGCAGTTCTTC. It is translated as CASSRGWLNEQFF.